The clone carrying this TCR beta chain was seen just once. The entry originates in a study of OX40 agonist ivuxolimab in advanced cancers. Study context: Across the patients, intravenous ivuxolimab was delivered every 2 weeks at 0.01 to 10 mg/kg. Dose-escalation patients were diagnosed with hepatocellular carcinoma, melanoma, renal cell cancer or head and neck cancer.

Germline trimming cut 5 bases from V and 6 bases from J; bases unmatched to any gene: 6. The CDR3 is 13 residues long. CDR1 SGHTA and CDR2 FQGTGA come from the germline V gene. The table came from immunoSEQ multiplex PCR; TCRdb's copy has only in-frame clones and leaves some out. The sample comprises tens of thousands of clones, roughly 90% of which are singletons, and around 0.65% rests with the top ten. The genes are TRBV7-3 and TRBJ1-2, with 7 nucleotides matching TRBD1. The origin of this receptor is an adult with an advanced solid tumor such as melanoma, head and neck, liver or kidney cancer. Sequenced material: CD4+ or CD8+ T cells sorted from blood, taken in a trial of the OX40 agonist ivuxolimab. This chain's CDR3 is CASSPDRAHGYTF. CDR3 DNA sequence: TGTGCCAGCAGCCCCGACAGGGCCCATGGCTACACCTTC.